This is a list of T cell receptor beta chains from one sample in a study of blood T cell repertoires in COVID-19. The data were produced by immunoSEQ multiplex PCR, yet TCRdb's version contains in-frame clones alone and is incomplete. The sample has 17,000 or so clones, 88% seen once; the top ten hold approximately 3%. The sample taken for sequencing was peripheral blood. These receptors came from a human donor in a cohort sampled during active COVID-19. Both conserved end residues are part of each CDR3. A D gene is named only where the DNA matches it firmly. Expanded clones get a size class; other rows say once, few or many, or leave the size out.

J | V | D | size | CDR3 | DNA
TRBJ2-1 | TRBV5-4 | TRBD2 | once | CASSLATSGSPYNEQFF | TGTGCCAGCAGCTTGGCGACTAGCGGGAGCCCCTACAATGAGCAGTTCTTC
TRBJ1-6 | TRBV19 | TRBD1 | once | CASIQTGGYNSPLHF | TGTGCCAGTATCCAGACAGGGGGTTATAATTCACCCCTCCACTTT
TRBJ2-7 | TRBV28 | TRBD2 | . | CASSLSGREVYEQYF | TGTGCCAGCAGTTTATCTGGGCGGGAGGTCTACGAGCAGTACTTC
TRBJ2-5 | TRBV4-1 | . | . | CASGLGGPGDRTQYF | TGCGCCAGCGGACTGGGGGGACCTGGCGATCGGACCCAGTACTTC
TRBJ1-5 | TRBV21-1 | . | once | CASSGLSCKGQQQPQHF | TGTGCCAGCAGCGGCCTCTCATGTAAAGGACAGCAACAGCCCCAGCATTTT
TRBJ2-7 | TRBV21-1 | . | . | CASKSDSAF | TGTGCCAGCAAGTCGGACTCGGCCTTC
TRBJ2-2 | TRBV7-9 | TRBD2 | . | CASSSLPAGDTGELFF | TGTGCCAGCAGTTCTTTACCAGCGGGAGACACCGGGGAGCTGTTTTTT
TRBJ2-5 | TRBV28 | TRBD2 | . | CASREGSGNFGETQYF | TGTGCCAGCAGGGAGGGGAGCGGGAACTTTGGGGAGACCCAGTACTTC
TRBJ2-5 | TRBV7-9 | . | . | CASRSPYQETQYF | TGTGCCAGCAGATCCCCGTACCAAGAGACCCAGTACTTC
TRBJ2-5 | TRBV5-1 | TRBD2 | . | CASSVAGGRETQYF | TGCGCCAGCAGCGTAGCGGGAGGGCGGGAGACCCAGTACTTC
TRBJ1-2 | TRBV28 | . | . | CASSLKGAQLNYGYTF | TGTGCCAGCAGTTTAAAAGGGGCGCAGTTGAACTATGGCTACACCTTC
TRBJ1-1 | TRBV19 | TRBD1 | once | CASSRPRQGGMNTEAFF | TGTGCCAGTAGTCGACCACGACAGGGAGGCATGAACACTGAAGCTTTCTTT
TRBJ2-7 | TRBV5-1 | . | . | CASSLAASGNYEQYF | TGCGCCAGCAGCTTGGCCGCAAGCGGAAACTACGAGCAGTACTTC
TRBJ2-7 | TRBV6-5 | . | . | CASRFTGYEQYF | TGTGCCAGCAGGTTCACAGGTTATGAGCAGTACTTC
TRBJ2-3 | TRBV28 | . | . | CASSKQQGVSRSLTDTQYF | TGTGCCAGCAGTAAGCAACAGGGAGTCTCAAGGAGCCTCACAGATACGCAGTATTTT
TRBJ1-2 | TRBV3-1/TRBV3-2 | TRBD1 | . | CASSPRQGVGYTF | TGTGCCAGCAGCCCCCGACAGGGGGTCGGCTACACCTTC
TRBJ2-3 | TRBV28 | . | . | CASRIRRDTQYF | TGTGCCAGCAGGATCCGTAGAGATACGCAGTATTTT
TRBJ1-2 | TRBV7-9 | . | . | CASSEPGVGYGHTF | TGTGCCAGCAGCGAACCAGGGGTAGGCTATGGCCACACCTTC
TRBJ2-1 | TRBV28 | TRBD1 | . | CASSSTGNTVNEQFF | TGTGCCAGCAGTTCGACAGGGAACACCGTCAATGAGCAGTTCTTC
TRBJ2-1 | TRBV5-6 | . | . | CASSLVNRDNEQFF | TGTGCCAGCAGCTTGGTAAACAGGGACAATGAGCAGTTCTTC
TRBJ2-7 | TRBV11-2 | TRBD2 | . | CASSSPTSGGRWQYF | TGTGCCAGCAGCTCCCCGACTAGCGGGGGCCGGTGGCAGTACTTC
TRBJ1-5 | TRBV19 | . | once | CASSTRTDNQPQHF | TGTGCCAGTAGTACGAGGACAGACAATCAGCCCCAGCATTTT
TRBJ1-6 | TRBV9 | . | . | CASSVGGSNSPLHF | TGTGCCAGCAGCGTAGGGGGCAGTAATTCACCCCTCCACTTT